This TCR beta chain was found in a study of blood T cell repertoires in COVID-19. Study as a whole: Sample material is recorded as cDNA or gDNA derived from T cells, B-cell-depleted T cells, or PBMCs.

Source study methods: Researchers report that nucleated cell counts were estimated from reference gene primer amplification. Using immunoSEQ multiplex PCR, the repertoire was profiled, and TCRdb retains in-frame clones only, with some absent. The V and J calls and clone size come from that table; D and trimming were worked out from the DNA. The sample yields approximately 280,000 clones, 75% to 90% seen once. There are 14 residues in the CDR3. The germline V gene has CDR1 SGHNT and CDR2 YYREEE (reference sequence). The V segment lost 7 bases and the J segment 0 bases; nucleotides outside the gene matches: 5.

The sequenced material came from peripheral blood. This TCR was recovered from a man aged 40-49 years with acute or convalescent COVID-19. V gene TRBV5-4 combines with J gene TRBJ2-3; TRBD1 agrees at 7 bases. The CDR3 sequence is CASQARGSTDTQYF. The DNA of the CDR3 is TGTGCCAGCCAAGCCAGGGGGAGCACAGATACGCAGTATTTT. Drawing the rest from reference TRBV5-4 and TRBJ2-3, the complete variable domain is ETGVTQSPTHLIKTRGQQVTLRCSSQSGHNTVSWYQQALGQGPQFIFQYYREEENGRGNFPPRFSGLQFPNYSSELNVNALELDDSALYLCASQARGSTDTQYFGPGTRLTVL.